The 21 T cell receptor beta chains in this list originate from one sample, sequenced in a study of CD8 T cells in ankylosing spondylitis. General study points: Seemingly distinctive of ankylosing spondylitis blood was a TCR beta motif formed by eight highly homologous variants.

Which antigens these TCRs recognize remains unknown. TCRdb analysed the 5' RACE reads with MiXCR anew, one entry per CDR3 protein. The table includes approximately 400,000 distinct CDR3 sequences, 25% to 30% detected once. The sequenced material came from blood, either unsorted or a sorted T cell fraction (not recorded which). The receptors derive from a male donor with ankylosing spondylitis.

The gene calls are TRBV24-1 and TRBJ2-3, with D tentatively TRBD2 (7 bases). This CDR3 comprises 15 residues. Germline V lookup: CDR1 KGHDR, CDR2 SFDVKD. Trimming removed 4 bases from V and 4 bases from J, with 14 bases in between. The CDR3 bases are TGTGCCACCAGTGACTCGGGGGAGGGGGCAGATACGCAGTATTTT. Amino acids: CATSDSGEGADTQYF.

This clonotype showed up many times. The V call is TRBV24-1, the J call TRBJ2-1; 8 positions match TRBD1. The germline V gene has CDR1 KGHDR and CDR2 SFDVKD. J was trimmed by 5 bases and V by 4 bases; bases with no gene match: 3. The CDR3 has 14 amino acids. CDR3 sequence reads: CATSDPTGDNEQFF. The DNA of the CDR3 is TGTGCCACCAGTGACCCGACAGGGGACAATGAGCAGTTCTTC.

This clonotype turned up a few times. The rearrangement joins TRBV27 to TRBJ2-1; no reliable D call. Germline CDR1 is MNHEY and CDR2 is SMNVEV (reference sequence). Trimming removed 6 bases from V and 10 bases from J, with 10 bases in between. The CDR3 consists of 11 residues. Written as DNA, the CDR3 is TGTGCCAGCAGCTCCTGGGAAGAGCAGTTCTTC. It encodes CASSSWEEQFF.

To note about this clonotype: Germline and junction disagree at one end, which may indicate a read error. The chain links TRBV20-1 to TRBJ2-1; 10 bases line up with TRBD2. The CDR3 length is 19 residues. Germline CDR1 DFQATT, CDR2 SNEGSKA (reference sequence). CDR3 sequence (DNA): TGCTGTGCGGGGGGAGGGGCTAGCGGGAGAGTCAGCTCCTACAATGAGCAGTTCTTC. It encodes CCAGGGASGRVSSYNEQFF.

The gene calls are TRBV24-1 and TRBJ2-1; D could derive from TRBD1 or TRBD2 (7 bases each). The V end lost 9 bases, the J end lost 9 bases, and 17 bases lay between the germline ends. The germline gives CDR1 KGHDR, CDR2 SFDVKD. The CDR3 extends over 13 amino acids. As DNA, the CDR3 is TGTGCCACCCAGGGGGGGAGGGGGGCTGAGCAGTTCTTC. As protein: CATQGGRGAEQFF.

V and J are TRBV30 and TRBJ2-1; no reliable D call. Trimming took 3 bases from V and 8 from J, leaving 8 bases between them. The germline V gene encodes CDR1 GTSNPN and CDR2 SVGIG (reference sequence). The CDR3 runs 11 residues. CDR3 protein: CAWSPRDEQFF. In nucleotides, the CDR3 is TGTGCCTGGAGCCCCCGGGATGAGCAGTTCTTC.

This clonotype was picked up a small number of times. J is TRBJ1-5 and V is TRBV27, with 8 bases fitting TRBD1. With 2 bases clipped from V and 9 bases from J, the junction kept 9 bases outside the gene matches. CDR1 is MNHEY, CDR2 SMNVEV, per germline (reference sequence). The CDR3 is 15 residues long. The CDR3 nucleotides are TGTGCCAGCAGTTTAGTCGGACAGGGAGAGATGCCCCAGCATTTT. Translated, it gives CASSLVGQGEMPQHF.

This clonotype was observed once. The chain couples TRBV12-3 or TRBV12-4 to TRBJ2-3; the D gene could be TRBD1 or TRBD2 (5 bases each). V lost 5 bases to trimming and J lost 8 bases, with 20 bases between them. The CDR3 length is 15 residues. The CDR3 sequence: CASSPSGRGGGTQYF. As DNA, the CDR3 is TGTGCCAGCAGTCCATCAGGGAGAGGAGGCGGTACGCAGTATTTT.

The gene calls are TRBV5-1 and TRBJ2-7; no reliable D call. The CDR3 is 14 amino acids. The V and J ends lost 4 bases and 1 base respectively, with 12 bases between them. Germline CDR1 and CDR2: SGHRS and YFSETQ. CDR3 in amino acids: CASSPNVGSYEQYF. CDR3 nucleotides: TGCGCCAGCAGCCCTAACGTGGGATCCTACGAGCAGTACTTC. Together with reference TRBV5-1 and TRBJ2-7, the CDR3 gives the full variable domain: KAGVTQTPRYLIKTRGQQVTLSCSPISGHRSVSWYQQTPGQGLQFLFEYFSETQRNKGNFPGRFSGRQFSNSRSEMNVSTLELGDSALYLCASSPNVGSYEQYFGPGTRLTVT.

This sequence joins TRBV23-1 and TRBJ2-7, with D possibly being TRBD1 or TRBD2 (6 bases each). TRBV23-1 is an open reading frame whose function is uncertain. The V and J ends lost 0 bases and 0 bases respectively, with 18 bases between them. The CDR3 runs to 18 residues. Here the CDR3 reads CASSQSGASSDSSYEQYV. The CDR3 region has the DNA TGCGCCAGCAGTCAATCGGGGGCCTCTAGCGACAGCTCCTACGAGCAGTACGTC.

This chain connects TRBV24-1 to TRBJ2-5; 7 positions match TRBD2. After removal of 1 base from V and 2 bases from J, the junction contained 3 bases not matched to a gene. The CDR3 loop spans 15 amino acids. The germline gives CDR1 KGHDR, CDR2 SFDVKD. CDR3 region: CATSDLGRGQETQYF. The CDR3 coding sequence is TGTGCCACCAGTGATTTAGGGCGGGGGCAAGAGACCCAGTACTTC.

A few counts support this clonotype. The chain has TRBV14 and TRBJ1-1; D unclear. Germline V gene sequence: CDR1 SGHDN, CDR2 FVKESK. The CDR3 is 14 amino acids. The ends were cut back, 2 bases at V and 7 bases at J, with 14 bases in the middle. The CDR3 loop is CASSQITVGLEAFF. The CDR3, as DNA: TGTGCCAGCAGCCAAATCACAGTTGGGCTTGAAGCTTTCTTT. The full variable domain, with the rest looked up from reference TRBV14 and TRBJ1-1, is EAGVTQFPSHSVIEKGQTVTLRCDPISGHDNLYWYRRVMGKEIKFLLHFVKESKQDESGMPNNRFLAERTGGTYSTLKVQPAELEDSGVYFCASSQITVGLEAFFGQGTRLTVV.

The chain is built from TRBV25-1 and TRBJ2-3; D remains ambiguous. Trimming took 7 bases from V and 0 from J, leaving 8 bases between them. CDR1 is MGHDK, CDR2 SYGVNS, per germline. CDR3 length: 13 residues. CDR3 sequence reads: CASTSRSTDTQYF. CDR3 DNA sequence: TGTGCCAGCACGTCCAGGAGCACAGATACGCAGTATTTT. Full variable domain (rest looked up from reference TRBV25-1 and TRBJ2-3): EADIYQTPRYLVIGTGKKITLECSQTMGHDKMYWYQQDPGMELHLIHYSYGVNSTEKGDLSSESTVSRIRTEHFPLTLESARPSHTSQYLCASTSRSTDTQYFGPGTRLTVL.

The chain has TRBV30 and TRBJ2-7, with TRBD1 matching over 9 bases. This CDR3 has 13 residues. After removal of 6 bases from V and 1 base from J, the junction contained 4 bases not matched to a gene. Germline assignment: CDR1 GTSNPN and CDR2 SVGIG (reference sequence). The CDR3 loop is CACSGTGSYEQYF. CDR3 coding DNA: TGTGCCTGTTCCGGGACAGGGTCCTACGAGCAGTACTTC. Full variable domain (rest looked up from reference TRBV30 and TRBJ2-7): SQTIHQWPATLVQPVGSPLSLECTVEGTSNPNLYWYRQAAGRGLQLLFYSVGIGQISSEVPQNLSASRPQDRQFILSSKKLLLSDSGFYLCACSGTGSYEQYFGPGTRLTVT.

This clonotype was counted a few times. The chain joins TRBV29-1 to TRBJ2-5, with D perhaps TRBD1 (5 bases). Trimming took off 0 bases at V and 1 base at J, with 9 bases between the two ends. The CDR3 runs 14 residues. CDR1 and CDR2 (germline): SQVTM, ANQGSEA. The CDR3 sequence: CSVEDSTGQETQYF. In DNA, the CDR3 is TGCAGCGTTGAAGATTCAACAGGCCAAGAGACCCAGTACTTC.

This clonotype occurred a few times. The V call is TRBV3-1, the J call TRBJ2-5; D is undetermined. Germline values: CDR1 LGHDT, CDR2 YNNKEL (reference sequence). This CDR3 has 14 residues. Trimming cost V 1 base and J 1 base, with 7 bases left between them. CDR3 sequence: CASSQAGSQETQYF. In DNA form, the CDR3 reads TGTGCCAGCAGCCAAGCCGGCAGCCAAGAGACCCAGTACTTC.

This clonotype was detected a few times. J is TRBJ2-7 and V is TRBV12-3 or TRBV12-4, with a possible D match to TRBD2 (5 bases). Trimming left V 3 bases short and J 7 bases short, with 7 bases between. The CDR3 spans 11 residues. The CDR3 spells CASSLGGEQYV. The CDR3 DNA is TGTGCCAGCAGTTTGGGCGGGGAGCAGTACGTC.

Regarding this clonotype: The DNA is left out, because the CDR3 cannot be placed on it with certainty; the CDR3 is given as TCRdb lists it. The rearrangement joins TRBV6-1 to TRBJ2-5; the table calls TRBD1, which could not be checked here. Per germline, CDR1 MNHNS and CDR2 SASEGT. The CDR3 extends over 12 residues, inclusive of both ends. The CDR3 region is CASSEFGAGIYF.

This clonotype was counted only a few times. The genes are TRBV7-2 and TRBJ1-1; the match to TRBD1 covers 7 bases. The CDR3 runs 15 residues. Germline CDR1 is SGHTA and CDR2 is FQGNSA. The V gene end was trimmed by 5 bases and the J gene end by 1 base; junction bases not matched to a gene: 7. The CDR3: CASSLPGQWNTEAFF. CDR3 bases: TGTGCCAGCAGCCTACCGGGACAGTGGAACACTGAAGCTTTCTTT.

There are a few counts of this clonotype. The V call is TRBV5-1, the J call TRBJ2-3; D unresolved. The CDR3 runs 15 residues. Between the trimmed V and J ends, which lost 2 bases and 2 bases, there was a span of 12 bases. Per the germline V gene, CDR1 is SGHRS and CDR2 is YFSETQ. The CDR3 DNA reads TGCGCCAGCAGCTTAGATAACAGACTCACAGATACGCAGTATTTT. Translation gives CASSLDNRLTDTQYF.

The rearrangement uses TRBV11-2 and TRBJ1-3; D may be TRBD1 (5 bases). V lost 1 base and J lost 3, with 13 bases in between. The CDR3 consists of 16 residues. The germline CDR1 and CDR2 sequences are SGHAT and FQNNGV. The DNA of the CDR3 is TGTGCCAGCAGCTTAGTGAGGGGAGTAGGTGGAAACACCATATATTTT. Protein product: CASSLVRGVGGNTIYF.